A selection of T cell receptor beta chains follows, all from one sample in a study of blood T cell repertoires in COVID-19. Assay used: immunoSEQ multiplex PCR; TCRdb lists only in-frame clones, some missing. The table lists under 250,000 clones, around 80% of them singletons. Sequences were obtained from peripheral blood. The receptors shown here come from a human donor in a cohort sampled during active COVID-19. Both conserved end residues are part of each CDR3. Expanded clones get a size class; other rows say once, few or many, or leave the size out.

j_gene | len | abundance | v_gene | CDR3aa
TRBJ2-5 | 11 | few | TRBV18 | CASSTQETQYF
TRBJ2-3 | 15 | once | TRBV4-1 | CASRPTSGSRDTQYF
TRBJ2-1 | 14 | . | TRBV11-2 | CASSFRLINNEQFF
TRBJ2-7 | 15 | . | TRBV4-1 | CASSPPEQGARGQYF
TRBJ1-1 | 16 | . | TRBV5-1 | CASSLPRGQGNTEAFF
TRBJ1-5 | 15 | . | TRBV5-1 | CASSLNPVSNQPQHF
TRBJ2-7 | 13 | . | TRBV28 | CASRSGHSYEQYF
TRBJ2-7 | 14 | . | TRBV6-6 | CASSYEDITYEQYF
TRBJ2-3 | 15 | . | TRBV6-5 | CASRPDRGPTDTQYF
TRBJ2-1 | 13 | . | TRBV2 | CASRSDISNEQFF